Here is one T cell receptor (beta chain) with its context. What it binds is unknown. Inclusion required at least two post-ART and at least one pre-ART PBMC samples. In each sample, 1-10 million cryopreserved PBMC were present before DNA extraction. These data originate in a study of long-term antiretroviral therapy in people with HIV. Study results and limitations: Samples were collected from the mid-2000s to the late 2010s under possibly less effective ART regimens.

Version v3.0 of the immunoSEQ assay was performed at survey level. The table came from immunoSEQ multiplex PCR; TCRdb's copy has only in-frame clones and leaves some out. Counted here are around 15,000 clones, just under 85% occurring once; the ten biggest clones make up 15% to 20%. The source material was unsorted PBMCs, sampled just before starting antiretroviral therapy. The receptor comes from a man aged 40-55 years with HIV.

The CDR3 protein is CASSSSGQMNTEAFF. The CDR3 bases are TGTGCCAGCAGTTCAAGTGGACAGATGAACACTGAAGCTTTCTTT. The chain recombines TRBV5-8 with TRBJ1-1, with D possibly TRBD1 on 6 matching bases. The germline CDR1 and CDR2 sequences are SGHTS and YDEGEE. There are 15 residues in the CDR3. V dropped 5 bases and J dropped 0 bases, with 14 bases sitting between them.